This T cell receptor beta chain was recovered during a study of blood T cell repertoires in COVID-19. Study summary: Donors in the United States, Italy and Spain gave samples during acute or convalescent COVID-19.

This clone was detected only a few times. The data were produced by immunoSEQ multiplex PCR, yet TCRdb's version contains in-frame clones alone and is incomplete. Counted here are a few hundred thousand clones, roughly four fifths occurring once; the ten biggest clones make up 3% to 4%. Trimming cost V 2 bases and J 0 bases, with 8 bases left between them. The CDR3 consists of 13 residues. Looked up from germline, CDR1 is GTSNPN and CDR2 is SVGIG (reference sequence). The sequenced material came from PBMCs or T cells enriched from blood (not recorded which). This receptor was identified in a woman between 55 and 75 years old who had recovered from COVID-19. The chain carries TRBV30 and TRBJ2-7, with no clear D. The CDR3 sequence is CAWSLASSYEQYF. CDR3 in DNA: TGTGCCTGGAGTTTGGCTAGCTCCTACGAGCAGTACTTC.